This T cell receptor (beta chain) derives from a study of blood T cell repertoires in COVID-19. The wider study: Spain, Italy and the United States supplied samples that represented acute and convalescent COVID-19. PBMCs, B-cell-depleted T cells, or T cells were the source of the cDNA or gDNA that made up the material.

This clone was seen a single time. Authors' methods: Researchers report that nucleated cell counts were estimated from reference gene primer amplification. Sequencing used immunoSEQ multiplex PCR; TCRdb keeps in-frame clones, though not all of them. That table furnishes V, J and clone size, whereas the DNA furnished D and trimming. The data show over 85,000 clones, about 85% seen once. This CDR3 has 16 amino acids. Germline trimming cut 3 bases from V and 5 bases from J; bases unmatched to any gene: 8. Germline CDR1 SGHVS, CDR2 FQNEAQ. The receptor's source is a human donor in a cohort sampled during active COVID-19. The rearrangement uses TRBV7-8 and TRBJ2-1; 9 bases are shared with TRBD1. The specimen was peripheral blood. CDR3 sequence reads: CASSFPTGGIDNEQFF. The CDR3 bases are TGTGCCAGCAGCTTCCCTACAGGGGGCATTGACAATGAGCAGTTCTTC. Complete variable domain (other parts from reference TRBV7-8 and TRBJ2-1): GAGVSQSPRYKVAKRGQDVALRCDPISGHVSLFWYQQALGQGPEFLTYFQNEAQLDKSGLPSDRFFAERPEGSVSTLKIQRTQQEDSAVYLCASSFPTGGIDNEQFFGPGTRLTVL.